A single T cell receptor beta chain is shown here with its context. Its cognate antigen is unknown. This entry comes from a study of cytomegalovirus exposure and HLA in healthy donors. Study-level points and caveats: Many donors carried some public TCRs, although rarity characterized most TCR sequences. HLA alleles were associated with 16,000 or so TCR beta sequences in a later analysis at 0.05 false discovery rate. Further analysis was carried out later, and it showed several of the most significant clusters appearing linked to common viral pathogens. Later analysis associated a missense DCLRE1C variant with TCR beta V- and J-gene trimming.

Germline V gene data show CDR1 as SGHAT and CDR2 as FQNNGV. The CDR3 length is 13 residues. V lost 2 bases and J lost 4, with 8 bases in between. The PCR was carried out with 60 Vbeta primers and 13 Jbeta primers. The data were produced by immunoSEQ multiplex PCR, yet TCRdb's version contains in-frame clones alone and is incomplete. The repertoire table contains 90,000 to 100,000 clones. This TCR came from a woman aged 30 to 39 in good health and CMV-seronegative. The material sequenced was PBMCs. The V gene is TRBV11-2, the J gene TRBJ1-2; unclear D gene. The DNA for the CDR3 is TGTGCCAGCAGCTTATATGGAGTCTATGGCTACACCTTC. Residues: CASSLYGVYGYTF.